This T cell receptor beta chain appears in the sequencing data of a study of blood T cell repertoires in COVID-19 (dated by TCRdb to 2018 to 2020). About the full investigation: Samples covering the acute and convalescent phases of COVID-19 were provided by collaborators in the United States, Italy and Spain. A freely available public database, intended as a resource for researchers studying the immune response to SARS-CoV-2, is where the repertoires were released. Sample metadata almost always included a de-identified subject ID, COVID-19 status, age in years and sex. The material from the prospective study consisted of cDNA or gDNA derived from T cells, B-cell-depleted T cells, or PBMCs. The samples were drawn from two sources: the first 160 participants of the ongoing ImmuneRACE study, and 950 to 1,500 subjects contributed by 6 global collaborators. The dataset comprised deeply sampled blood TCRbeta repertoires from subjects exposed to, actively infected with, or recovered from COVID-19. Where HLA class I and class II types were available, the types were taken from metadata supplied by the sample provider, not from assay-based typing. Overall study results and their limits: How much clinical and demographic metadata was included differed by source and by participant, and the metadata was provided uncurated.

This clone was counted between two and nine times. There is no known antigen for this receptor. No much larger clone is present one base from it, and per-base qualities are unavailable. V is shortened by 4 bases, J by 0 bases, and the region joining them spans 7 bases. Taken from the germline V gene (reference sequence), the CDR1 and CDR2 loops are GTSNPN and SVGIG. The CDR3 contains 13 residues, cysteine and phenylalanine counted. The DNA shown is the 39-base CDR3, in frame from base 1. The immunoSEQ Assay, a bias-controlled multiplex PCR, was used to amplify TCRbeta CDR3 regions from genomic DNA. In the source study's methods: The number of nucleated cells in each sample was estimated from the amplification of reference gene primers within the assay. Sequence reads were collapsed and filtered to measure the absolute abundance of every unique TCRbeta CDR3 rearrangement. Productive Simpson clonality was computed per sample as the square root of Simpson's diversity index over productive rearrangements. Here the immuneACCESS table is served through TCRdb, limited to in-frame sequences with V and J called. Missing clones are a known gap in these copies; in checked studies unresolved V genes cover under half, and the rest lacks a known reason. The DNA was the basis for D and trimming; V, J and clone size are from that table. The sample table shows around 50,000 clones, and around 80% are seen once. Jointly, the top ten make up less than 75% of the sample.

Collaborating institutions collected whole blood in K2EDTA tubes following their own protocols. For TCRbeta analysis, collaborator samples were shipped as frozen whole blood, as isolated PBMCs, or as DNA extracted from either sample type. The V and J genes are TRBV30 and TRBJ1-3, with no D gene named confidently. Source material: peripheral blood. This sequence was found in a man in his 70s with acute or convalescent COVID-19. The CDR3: CAWTRGSGNTIYF. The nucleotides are TGTGCCTGGACACGGGGCTCTGGAAACACCATATATTTT.